The entry that follows covers one TCR beta chain sequence. Its antigen is currently unknown. These data come from a study of T cell responses to AZD1222 COVID-19 vaccine. Clones were read by immunoSEQ multiplex PCR, and TCRdb kept only the in-frame ones, dropping some. The sample includes about 85,000 clones, about nine tenths seen only once; the top ten take around 6.7%. Study-wide results and caveats: Dominant CD4 TCR responses targeted spike regions 160-218 and 743-854. Regions left unmutated in variants are reportedly the target of nearly half of spike-specific TCRs. Spike-specific TCR breadth and depth grew following two AZD1222 doses. Recipients of AZD1222 seropositive at baseline numbered only six or seven.

CDR1 SGHVS and CDR2 FNYEAQ come from the germline V gene. The CDR3 is made up of 16 amino acids. Trimming cost V 5 bases and J 5 bases, with 16 bases left between them. The sequence came from an adult in good health. The sample in question was peripheral blood, obtained on day 0 of AZD1222 vaccination. The chain carries TRBV7-6 and TRBJ1-6, with D maybe TRBD1 (5 bases). The CDR3 is CASSPKPGLDNSPLHF. The CDR3 bases are TGTGCCAGCAGCCCTAAACCGGGACTGGATAATTCACCCCTCCACTTT.